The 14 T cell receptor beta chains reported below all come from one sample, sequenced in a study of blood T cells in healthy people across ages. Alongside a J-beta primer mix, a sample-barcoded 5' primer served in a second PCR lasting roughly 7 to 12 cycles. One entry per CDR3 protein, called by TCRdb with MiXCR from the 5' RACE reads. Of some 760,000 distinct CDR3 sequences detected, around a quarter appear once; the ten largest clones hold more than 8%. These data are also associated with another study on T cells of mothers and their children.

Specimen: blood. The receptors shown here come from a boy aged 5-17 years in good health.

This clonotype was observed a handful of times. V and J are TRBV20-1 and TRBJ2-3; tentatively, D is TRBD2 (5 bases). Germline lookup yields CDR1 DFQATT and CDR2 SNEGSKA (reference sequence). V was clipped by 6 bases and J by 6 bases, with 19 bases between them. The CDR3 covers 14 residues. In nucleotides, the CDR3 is TGCAGTGCCTTCCCCCCAGAGGGTTTGGATACGCAGTATTTT. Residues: CSAFPPEGLDTQYF.

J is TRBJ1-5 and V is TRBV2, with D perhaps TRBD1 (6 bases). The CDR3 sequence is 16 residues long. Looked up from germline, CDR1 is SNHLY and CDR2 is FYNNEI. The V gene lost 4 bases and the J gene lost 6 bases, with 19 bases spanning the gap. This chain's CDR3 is CASSGRGSTGIQPQHF. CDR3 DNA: TGTGCCAGCAGTGGCCGGGGGTCCACAGGGATTCAGCCCCAGCATTTT.

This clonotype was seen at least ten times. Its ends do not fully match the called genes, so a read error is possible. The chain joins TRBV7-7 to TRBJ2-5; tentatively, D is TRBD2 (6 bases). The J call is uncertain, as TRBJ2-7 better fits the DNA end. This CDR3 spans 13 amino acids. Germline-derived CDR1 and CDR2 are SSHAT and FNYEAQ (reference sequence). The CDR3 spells CASSLGGLSEQYF. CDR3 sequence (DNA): TGTGCTAGCAGCCTCGGAGGGTTGTCCGAGCAGTACTTC.

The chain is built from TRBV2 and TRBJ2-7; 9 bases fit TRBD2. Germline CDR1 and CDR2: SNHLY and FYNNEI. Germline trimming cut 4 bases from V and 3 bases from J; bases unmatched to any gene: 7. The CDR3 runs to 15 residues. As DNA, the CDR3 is TGTGCCAGCAGTGGCCCTAGCGGGACTTTCTACGAGCAGTACTTC. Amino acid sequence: CASSGPSGTFYEQYF. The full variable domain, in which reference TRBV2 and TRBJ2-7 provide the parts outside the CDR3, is EPEVTQTPSHQVTQMGQEVILRCVPISNHLYFYWYRQILGQKVEFLVSFYNNEISEKSEIFDDQFSVERPDGSNFTLKIRSTKLEDSAMYFCASSGPSGTFYEQYFGPGTRLTVT.

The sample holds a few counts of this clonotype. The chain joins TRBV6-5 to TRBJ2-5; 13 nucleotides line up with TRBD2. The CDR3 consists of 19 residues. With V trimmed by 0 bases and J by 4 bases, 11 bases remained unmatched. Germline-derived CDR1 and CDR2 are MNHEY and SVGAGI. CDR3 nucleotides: TGTGCCAGCAGTTACTCCCCTGGCGGACTAGCGGGAGAGGGAGAGACCCAGTACTTC. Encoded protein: CASSYSPGGLAGEGETQYF.

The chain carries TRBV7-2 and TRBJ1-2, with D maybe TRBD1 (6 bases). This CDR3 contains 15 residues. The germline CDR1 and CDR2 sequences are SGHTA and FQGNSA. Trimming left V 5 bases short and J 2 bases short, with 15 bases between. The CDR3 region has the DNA TGTGCCAGCAGCGAACACAGACAGGAAAACTATGGCTACACCTTC. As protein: CASSEHRQENYGYTF.

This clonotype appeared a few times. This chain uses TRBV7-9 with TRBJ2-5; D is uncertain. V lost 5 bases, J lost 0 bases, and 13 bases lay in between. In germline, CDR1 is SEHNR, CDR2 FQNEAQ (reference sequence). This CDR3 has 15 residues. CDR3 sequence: CASSPASWYQETQYF. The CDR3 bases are TGTGCCAGCAGCCCCGCTTCATGGTACCAAGAGACCCAGTACTTC.

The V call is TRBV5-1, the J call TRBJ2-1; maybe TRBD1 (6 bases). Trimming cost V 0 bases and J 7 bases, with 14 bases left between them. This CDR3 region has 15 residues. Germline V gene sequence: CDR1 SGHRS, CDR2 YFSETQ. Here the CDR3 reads CASSLEWGRMNEQFF. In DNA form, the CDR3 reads TGCGCCAGCAGCTTGGAGTGGGGGCGCATGAATGAGCAGTTCTTC.

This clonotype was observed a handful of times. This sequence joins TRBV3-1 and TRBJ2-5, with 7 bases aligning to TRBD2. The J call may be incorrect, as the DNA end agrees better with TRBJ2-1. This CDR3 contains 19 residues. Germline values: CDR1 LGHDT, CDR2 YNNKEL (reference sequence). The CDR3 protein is CASSQDVVAGTDAYNEQFF. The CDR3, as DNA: TGTGCCAGCAGCCAAGATGTGGTAGCGGGCACAGACGCGTACAATGAGCAGTTCTTC.

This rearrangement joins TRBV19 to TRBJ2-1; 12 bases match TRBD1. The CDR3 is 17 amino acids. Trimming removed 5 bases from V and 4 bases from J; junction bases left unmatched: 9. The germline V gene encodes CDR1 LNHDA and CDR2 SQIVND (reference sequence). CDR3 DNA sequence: TGTGCCAGTAGTGGACCGCCGGGACAGGGGGCTTACAATGAGCAGTTCTTC. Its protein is CASSGPPGQGAYNEQFF.

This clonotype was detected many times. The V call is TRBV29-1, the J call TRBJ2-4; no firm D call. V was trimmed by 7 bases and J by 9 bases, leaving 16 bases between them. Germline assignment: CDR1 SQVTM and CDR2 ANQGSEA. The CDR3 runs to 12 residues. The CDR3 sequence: CSASGVTLIQYF. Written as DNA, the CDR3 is TGCAGCGCATCCGGAGTTACTCTCATTCAGTACTTC. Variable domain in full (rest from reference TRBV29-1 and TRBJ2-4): SAVISQKPSRDICQRGTSLTIQCQVDSQVTMMFWYRQQPGQSLTLIATANQGSEATYESGFVIDKFPISRPNLTFSTLTVSNMSPEDSSIYLCSASGVTLIQYFGAGTRLSVL.

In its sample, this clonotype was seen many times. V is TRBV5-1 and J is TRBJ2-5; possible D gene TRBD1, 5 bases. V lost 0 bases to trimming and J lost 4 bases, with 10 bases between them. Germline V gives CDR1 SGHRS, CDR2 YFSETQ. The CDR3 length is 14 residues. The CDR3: CASSLAAGPETQYF. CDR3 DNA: TGCGCCAGCAGCTTGGCGGCAGGGCCAGAGACCCAGTACTTC.

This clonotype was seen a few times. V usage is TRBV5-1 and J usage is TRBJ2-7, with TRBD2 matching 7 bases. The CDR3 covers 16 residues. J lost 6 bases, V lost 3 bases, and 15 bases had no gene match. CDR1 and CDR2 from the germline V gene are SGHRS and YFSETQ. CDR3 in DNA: TGCGCCAGCAGCTCAAGCCCGACCGGGGAGGGGTTCGAGCAGTACTTC. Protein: CASSSSPTGEGFEQYF.

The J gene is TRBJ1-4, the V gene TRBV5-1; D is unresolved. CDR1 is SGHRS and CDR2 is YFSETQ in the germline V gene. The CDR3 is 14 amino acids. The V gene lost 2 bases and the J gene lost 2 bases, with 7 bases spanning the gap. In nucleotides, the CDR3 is TGCGCCAGCAGCTTACAGAGTACTAATGAAAAACTGTTTTTT. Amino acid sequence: CASSLQSTNEKLFF.